The 10 T cell receptor beta chains below come from one sample, sequenced in a study of T cells in tumors after PD-1 blockade. Profiled with immunoSEQ multiplex PCR; TCRdb holds only in-frame clones, not every one. The sample carries roughly 59,000 clones, over 75% recorded once. The sample was PBMCs, taken before anti-PD-1 treatment. The receptor source for this set is a human donor with basal cell carcinoma.

This clone was detected once. This chain uses TRBV5-5 with TRBJ2-2; D is unclear. The CDR3 consists of 13 residues. The V gene's germline CDR1 is SGHKS and CDR2 YYEKEE (reference sequence). V gave up 2 bases and J gave up 8 bases, with 10 bases separating them. This CDR3 is CASSLMASGELFF. The CDR3 region has the DNA TGTGCCAGCAGCTTAATGGCATCTGGGGAGCTGTTTTTT.

The chain uses TRBV5-6 and TRBJ2-3; D gene uncertain. V gave up 3 bases and J gave up 6 bases, with 11 bases separating them. The CDR3 loop spans 13 amino acids. The germline CDR1 and CDR2 sequences are SGHDT and YYEEEE. The CDR3 DNA reads TGTGCCAGCAGCTCTAGATCCCGTGATACGCAGTATTTT. Its protein product is CASSSRSRDTQYF.

The chain has TRBV11-3 and TRBJ1-3; D perhaps matches TRBD1 (6 bases). V lost 3 bases, J lost 0 bases, and 9 bases lay in between. CDR3 length: 15 amino acids. Germline V gene lookup returns CDR1 SGHNT and CDR2 YENEEA. The CDR3 spells CASSFRGASGNTIYF. CDR3 sequence (DNA): TGTGCCAGCAGCTTCCGGGGGGCCTCTGGAAACACCATATATTTT.

This clone came up once. This rearrangement joins TRBV5-1 to TRBJ2-4; D is undetermined. V gave up 1 base and J gave up 0 bases, with 11 bases separating them. CDR1 is SGHRS, CDR2 YFSETQ, per germline. The CDR3 runs to 16 residues. CDR3 in DNA: TGCGCCAGCAGCTTGCCCGCCAGCAGAGCCAAAAACATTCAGTACTTC. Protein product: CASSLPASRAKNIQYF.

V and J are TRBV6-5 and TRBJ1-2; D is uncertain. Germline V gene sequence: CDR1 MNHEY, CDR2 SVGAGI. The CDR3 sequence is 12 residues long. Trimming removed 8 bases from V and 1 base from J, with 8 bases in between. The CDR3 sequence is CASWYSNYGYTF. In DNA form, the CDR3 reads TGTGCCAGCTGGTACAGTAACTATGGCTACACCTTC.

The V gene is TRBV19, the J gene TRBJ2-2, with 7 bases identical to TRBD2. Germline V gene data show CDR1 as LNHDA and CDR2 as SQIVND (reference sequence). The CDR3 contains 14 residues. V lost 8 bases to trimming and J lost 1 base; unmatched junction nucleotides: 4. The CDR3 reads CASSGGGNTGELFF. Here the CDR3 DNA reads TGTGCCAGTTCGGGCGGGGGGAACACCGGGGAGCTGTTTTTT.

The chain combines TRBV7-9 with TRBJ1-6, with 8 bases fitting TRBD1. V shed 0 bases, J shed 7 bases, and the junction held 8 bases outside the gene matches. CDR3 length equals 17 residues. Germline lookup yields CDR1 SEHNR and CDR2 FQNEAQ (reference sequence). CDR3 nucleotide sequence: TGTGCCAGCAGCTTAGCAATTGGACAGGGAGGGAATTCACCCCTCCACTTT. This translates into CASSLAIGQGGNSPLHF.

CDR3: CASSWAGGAQETQYF. DNA for the CDR3: TGTGCCAGTAGTTGGGCAGGGGGGGCCCAAGAGACCCAGTACTTC. The V and J genes are TRBV19 and TRBJ2-5; TRBD1 or TRBD2 may be the D gene (7 bases each). The CDR3 contains 15 residues. CDR1 and CDR2 from the germline V gene are LNHDA and SQIVND (reference sequence). With 5 bases removed from V and 1 base from J, the gap between germline ends came to 14 bases.

The chain joins TRBV19 to TRBJ2-3; a weak D match, TRBD2 (5 bases). V was shortened by 5 bases and J by 6 bases, with 18 bases between the two germline ends. The CDR3 contains 15 residues. The V gene's germline CDR1 is LNHDA and CDR2 SQIVND (reference sequence). The CDR3: CASSPRTGPADTQYF. CDR3 DNA sequence: TGTGCCAGTAGTCCGCGGACTGGCCCGGCGGATACGCAGTATTTT.

This chain uses TRBV7-9 with TRBJ2-3; D gene uncertain. Germline CDR1 SEHNR, CDR2 FQNEAQ (reference sequence). CDR3 length: 16 residues. V dropped 5 bases and J dropped 4 bases, with 19 bases sitting between them. CDR3 nucleotides: TGTGCCAGCAGCCCTTTTTACCCTAAAGAGGCAGATACGCAGTATTTT. Translating it yields CASSPFYPKEADTQYF.